A selection of T cell receptor beta chains follows, all from one sample in a study of a mutant IDH1 vaccine in newly diagnosed glioma. Data came from immunoSEQ multiplex PCR; TCRdb stores just in-frame clones and leaves some out. The table has 90,000 to 95,000 clones, about 83% seen once. The sequencing used PBMCs, collected from a glioma patient treated with radiotherapy, temozolomide or both. The receptors derive from a woman aged 50 to 65 with glioma. Each CDR3 is given with its conserved first and last residue. Fields, in order: D gene, J gene, clone size, V gene, CDR3 DNA, CDR3 protein. D genes are given only for firm matches. Size is omitted from some rows. Given values are once, few, many or a class for expanded clones.

.,TRBJ1-5,.,TRBV4-1,TGCGCCAGCAGCCAAGAAGGAGGCAGGATCAATCAGCCCCAGCATTTT,CASSQEGGRINQPQHF
TRBD1,TRBJ1-4,.,TRBV19,TGTGCCGCCAAAAACGAGGGGGCTGGGGAAAAACTGTTTTTT,CAAKNEGAGEKLFF
TRBD1,TRBJ2-7,.,TRBV7-8,TGTGCCAGCAGCTTACGACAGGGGACCTACGAGCAGTACTTC,CASSLRQGTYEQYF
.,TRBJ1-4,.,TRBV7-2,TGTGCCAGCAGCAACTATATTAGGGGACGCCTGGCCACTAATGAAAAACTGTTTTTT,CASSNYIRGRLATNEKLFF
TRBD1,TRBJ1-1,.,TRBV5-1,TGCGCCAGCAGCTTACGTCGGGACAGGGTGAACACTGAAGCTTTCTTT,CASSLRRDRVNTEAFF
.,TRBJ2-1,.,TRBV11-3,TGTGCCCCCGAAGAGGCCCCGGGACCCCCAGGGCTATACAATGAGCAGTTCTTC,CAPEEAPGPPGLYNEQFF
.,TRBJ1-1,.,TRBV5-1,TGCGCCAGCAGCCCAGCGACAGCGAACACTGAAGCTTTCTTT,CASSPATANTEAFF
.,TRBJ1-4,.,TRBV4-2,TGTGCCAGCAGCCAAGACCGGACTGGGGGGGCCCTCACTAATGAAAAACTGTTTTTT,CASSQDRTGGALTNEKLFF
.,TRBJ2-7,.,TRBV18,TGTGCCAGCTCACCGGGATCGACAGGAGGCGAGCAGTACTTC,CASSPGSTGGEQYF
.,TRBJ1-2,few,TRBV7-9,TGTGCCAGCACCCTGCCCCGGAGGGGCTACACCTTC,CASTLPRRGYTF
.,TRBJ1-1,.,TRBV30,TGTGCCTGGAAGCCGGGACCCCAAAACACTGAAGCTTTCTTT,CAWKPGPQNTEAFF
.,TRBJ2-5,.,TRBV14,TGTGCCAGCAGCGTCGACGGTCGCACCCAGTACTTC,CASSVDGRTQYF
.,TRBJ2-4,.,TRBV5-1,TGCGCCAGCGCCGACGGGAACATTCAGTACTTC,CASADGNIQYF
TRBD1,TRBJ1-1,.,TRBV29-1,TGCAGCGTTAAACAGGGGGCGTACACTGAAGCTTTCTTT,CSVKQGAYTEAFF
.,TRBJ2-5,.,TRBV5-1,TGCGCCAGCCACGACGTCTCAGGGAAGGGCCAAGAGACCCAGTACTTC,CASHDVSGKGQETQYF
TRBD1,TRBJ1-6,.,TRBV5-4,TGTGCCAGCAGCTCGACAGGGGGGCCCTATAATTCACCCCTCCACTTT,CASSSTGGPYNSPLHF
TRBD2,TRBJ2-3,.,TRBV28,TGTGCCAGCAGGGGGGCGGGACTAGCGTTAGATACGCAGTATTTT,CASRGAGLALDTQYF
TRBD2,TRBJ2-7,.,TRBV10-3,TGTGCCATCAGTGACTTATCCGGGCGGGGGGATGAGCAGTACTTC,CAISDLSGRGDEQYF
TRBD1,TRBJ1-5,few,TRBV30,TGTGCCCTGGACAGGGACGGTCAGCCCCAGCATTTT,CALDRDGQPQHF
.,TRBJ1-5,.,TRBV19,TGTGCCAGTAGGGGGCGACAGATCCCGGGCAATCAGCCCCAGCATTTT,CASRGRQIPGNQPQHF
.,TRBJ1-2,.,TRBV6-5,TGTGCCAGCAGTTTTAGGACACTTGGGCTCTATGGCTACACCTTC,CASSFRTLGLYGYTF